This TCR beta chain is drawn from a study of molecular identifiers for immune sequencing clone quantification. Study results and limitations: Identical TCR molecules can share a barcode, and this sharing could underestimate highly expanded clone sizes. Effector cells had over 99% of their molecules in clones above 20 RNA copies, while naive cells had under 1%.

To note about this clonotype: Its antigen is as yet unknown.

The V gene lost 5 bases and the J gene lost 8 bases, with 24 bases spanning the gap. Germline V lookup: CDR1 SEHNR, CDR2 FQNEAQ (reference sequence). The CDR3 loop spans 17 amino acids. TCRdb reprocessed the PCR reads via MiXCR and lists one record per CDR3 protein. This sample has approximately 40,000 distinct CDR3 sequences; around 18% occur once, and the top ten carry roughly 7.7%. The chain has TRBV7-9 and TRBJ1-4, with D maybe TRBD1 (5 bases). Sequenced sample: naive CD8+ T cells from blood, with Jurkat cell RNA spiked in. Sample subset: FACS-sorted CD8+CD4-CCR7+CD45RA+ naive T cells. This TCR derives from a human donor in good health. Some libraries in this study had Jurkat cell RNA spiked in. The CDR3 loop reads CASSPPQGIQRGEKLFF. The CDR3, as DNA: TGTGCCAGCAGCCCACCGCAAGGGATACAGCGGGGCGAAAAACTGTTTTTT.